This T cell receptor (beta chain) was sequenced in a study of T cell changes during pregnancy in multiple sclerosis (dated by TCRdb to the late 2010s). In terms of the full investigation: Changes in the T cell repertoire over the course of pregnancy were examined in this study in women with multiple sclerosis.

As to this clone: It has no known antigen specificity. Base quality data are lacking; no much larger clone is found one base away.

V trim: 3 bases; J trim: 4 bases; unmatched bases: 3. The germline V gene specifies SQVTM as CDR1 and ANQGSEA as CDR2. The CDR3 contains 13 residues, cysteine and phenylalanine counted. The entry retains the CDR3 DNA only, 39 bases that are in frame from base 1. The method behind the library was the immunoSEQ multiplex PCR assay. TCRdb's version of the immuneACCESS table is confined to in-frame rearrangements and falls short of the full clone set. An unresolved V gene accounts for under half of the shortfall where checked; the remainder is of unknown origin. This sample is represented by around 80,000 clones; 92% of them were singletons. Roughly 2.5% of the sample lies in the top ten.

The sequence derives from a female donor with multiple sclerosis, enrolled in a pregnancy study. This receptor chain uses TRBV29-1 and TRBJ2-7; TRBD1 matches 10 bases in the middle. Here the sequenced sample was peripheral blood, taken before pregnancy. The CDR3 protein sequence reads: CSVEWDRGYEQYF. The DNA reads TGCAGCGTTGAGTGGGACAGGGGTTACGAGCAGTACTTC.